These 20 T cell receptor beta chains originate from one sample sequenced in a study of tumor-infiltrating lymphocytes in primary liver carcinoma. A constant-region primer served to make TCR beta cDNA from about 0.45 ug total RNA. Nested multiplex PCR, run for three rounds with slightly modified ARM-PCR, yielded TCR beta libraries. Primers for the first two PCR rounds were TRBV1-TRBV30 forward primers and a C-beta reverse primer (around 10 cycles per round). Via MiXCR, TCRdb re-called the multiplex PCR reads, giving one row per CDR3 protein. Found here are roughly 100,000 distinct CDR3 sequences, almost 70% of them singletons; the top ten hold over 9%. Joint extraction of RNA and DNA used 20-30 mg of bulk tissue that was unsorted. Sequences were obtained from liver tumor tissue from sampling region 5. Indicated subset: tumor region T5, tumor centre. Every receptor here comes from an older woman with primary liver carcinoma and hepatitis B virus infection.

This chain uses TRBV7-8 with TRBJ2-7; D tentatively fits TRBD1 or TRBD2 (5 bases each). Trimming took 1 base from V and 12 from J, leaving 22 bases between them. The CDR3 sequence is 15 residues long. From germline, CDR1 is SGHVS and CDR2 FQNEAQ. CDR3 in amino acids: CASSLGGARSYEWYF. The CDR3 DNA reads TGTGCCAGCAGCTTAGGAGGGGCTCGCTCCTACGAGTGGTACTTC.

A remark on this clonotype: One end of the junction does not line up with germline, which may come from a read error. V is TRBV28 and J is TRBJ1-1, with 7 bases lining up with TRBD1. The CDR3 extends over 14 amino acids. Germline V lookup: CDR1 MDHEN, CDR2 SYDVKM. The CDR3 reads CASRHGQVNTEAFF. DNA for the CDR3: TGTGCCAGCAGGCACGGACAGGTGAACACTGAAGCATTCTTT.

Concerning this clonotype itself: At one of its ends the junction is not consistent with the germline gene, which may arise from a read error. This chain uses TRBV12-5 with TRBJ1-5; 8 bases fit TRBD1. Per germline, CDR1 LGHNT and CDR2 FRNRAP. The CDR3 totals 14 residues. CDR3 nucleotide sequence: TGTGCTAGTGGTTCGGGACAGGCAGATCAGCCCCAACATTTT. It is translated as CASGSGQADQPQHF.

Remarks on this clonotype: This sequence may be a read error, since a much larger clone differs from it by one base. The CDR3 here is CASSYSFWTSQMGYTF. The CDR3 region has the DNA TGTGCCAGCAGTTACTCGTTTTGGACGTCACAAATGGGCTACACCTTC. The chain couples TRBV6-5 to TRBJ1-2; D is unresolved. Trimming removed 0 bases at V and 8 bases at J, with 19 bases between. CDR3 length: 16 amino acids. From germline, CDR1 is MNHEY and CDR2 SVGAGI.

Comment on this clonotype: At one end, the junction sequence differs from germline, possibly due to a read error. The rearrangement links TRBV11-3 to TRBJ2-1; D ambiguous. CDR1 and CDR2 from the germline V gene are SGHNT and YENEEA. The CDR3 is 18 amino acids. This CDR3 reads CASSLGQGGKARYSEQFF. The CDR3 coding sequence is TGTGCCAGCAGCTTAGGTCAAGGTGGGAAGGCCCGCTACAGTGAGCAGTTCTTC.

The V and J genes are TRBV28 and TRBJ1-2; maybe TRBD1 (5 bases). The CDR3 is 21 amino acids. Trimming shortened V by 2 bases and J by 5 bases, and 33 bases separated the two germline ends. Germline lookup yields CDR1 MDHEN and CDR2 SYDVKM. CDR3 loop: CASSLHSGLGAGSSEDYGYTF. The CDR3 region has the DNA TGTGCCAGCAGTTTACACAGCGGCCTCGGGGCAGGGTCGTCGGAGGATTATGGCTACACCTTC.

This clonotype was counted only a few times. The chain carries TRBV29-1 and TRBJ2-1; D is unclear. Germline-derived CDR1 and CDR2 are SQVTM and ANQGSEA. V dropped 4 bases and J dropped 4 bases, with 11 bases sitting between them. This CDR3 is built from 13 residues. The CDR3 sequence is CSVGLTLYNEQFF. In DNA, the CDR3 is TGCAGCGTTGGCTTGACCTTGTACAATGAGCAGTTCTTC.

The chain is built from TRBV5-1 and TRBJ2-1; 12 bases are shared with TRBD2. The CDR3 has 16 residues. The ends lost 4 bases at V and 10 bases at J; junction bases unmatched: 12. Germline loops: CDR1 SGHRS, CDR2 YFSETQ. The CDR3 DNA reads as TGCGCCAGCAGCGAGACTAGCGGGAGTTCTGGTGTGGAGCAGTTCTTC. Protein: CASSETSGSSGVEQFF. The entire variable domain, with the rest obtained from reference TRBV5-1 and TRBJ2-1, is as follows: KAGVTQTPRYLIKTRGQQVTLSCSPISGHRSVSWYQQTPGQGLQFLFEYFSETQRNKGNFPGRFSGRQFSNSRSEMNVSTLELGDSALYLCASSETSGSSGVEQFFGPGTRLTVL.

A note on this clonotype: This could be a read error, since a much larger clone is one nucleotide away. V gene TRBV10-2 combines with J gene TRBJ1-1, with 7 bases aligning to TRBD1. Germline loops: CDR1 WSHSY, CDR2 SAAADI. This CDR3 is 13 amino acids long. As DNA, the CDR3 is TGCACCAGCATCACAGGGGCATTAACTGAAGCTTTCTTT. This encodes CTSITGALTEAFF.

The chain combines TRBV6-1 with TRBJ2-1; unclear D gene. The CDR3 consists of 13 residues. CDR1 and CDR2 from the germline V gene are MNHNS and SASEGT. CDR3: CACSELRWNEQFF. CDR3 DNA sequence: TGTGCTTGCAGTGAATTGAGGTGGAATGAGCAGTTCTTC.

This clonotype was observed a handful of times. The CDR3 DNA sequence: TGTGCCAGCAGCCTCGGACTAGCGGCCCGCTCCACAGATACGCAGTATTTT. Protein product: CASSLGLAARSTDTQYF. The chain uses TRBV11-3 and TRBJ2-3, with 10 bases lining up with TRBD2. Germline V gene lookup returns CDR1 SGHNT and CDR2 YENEEA. There are 17 residues in the CDR3. V shed 5 bases, J shed 2 bases, and the junction held 10 bases outside the gene matches. The complete variable domain, with remaining parts taken from reference TRBV11-3 and TRBJ2-3, reads EAGVVQSPRYKIIEKKQPVAFWCNPISGHNTLYWYLQNLGQGPELLIRYENEEAVDDSQLPKDRFSAERLKGVDSTLKIQPAELGDSAVYLCASSLGLAARSTDTQYFGPGTRLTVL.

V is TRBV11-2 and J is TRBJ2-7; TRBD1 aligns across 7 bases. The CDR3 loop spans 15 amino acids. CDR1 is SGHAT, CDR2 FQNNGV, per germline. This CDR3 is CTGSLHLGQIYEQYF. The CDR3 DNA reads TGTACCGGCAGCCTTCACCTGGGACAGATTTACGAGCAGTACTTC.

This clonotype was counted a few times. The V call is TRBV7-9, the J call TRBJ2-1, with 10 bases identical to TRBD2. This CDR3 contains 17 residues. J was trimmed by 6 bases and V by 1 base; bases with no gene match: 9. Germline values: CDR1 SEHNR, CDR2 FQNEAQ (reference sequence). In DNA, the CDR3 is TGTGCCAGCAGCTTAGAGGCCTTAGCGGGAGGCTGCAATGAGCAGTTCTTC. Translation: CASSLEALAGGCNEQFF. Complete variable domain (other parts from reference TRBV7-9 and TRBJ2-1): DTGVSQNPRHKITKRGQNVTFRCDPISEHNRLYWYRQTLGQGPEFLTYFQNEAQLEKSRLLSDRFSAERPKGSFSTLEIQRTEQGDSAMYLCASSLEALAGGCNEQFFGPGTRLTVL.

On this clonotype itself: This may stem from a read error, because a much larger clone lies one nucleotide away. CDR3 in DNA: TGTGCCAGCTTAAGCTCGGGGGAGACCCGGTACTTC. Residues: CASLSSGETRYF. The genes are TRBV2 and TRBJ2-5, with TRBD2 as a possible D gene (6 bases). CDR1 is SNHLY and CDR2 is FYNNEI in the germline V gene. The CDR3 totals 12 residues. Filled out from reference TRBV2 and TRBJ2-5, the complete variable domain reads EPEVTQTPSHQVTQMGQEVILRCVPISNHLYFYWYRQILGQKVEFLVSFYNNEISEKSEIFDDQFSVERPDGSNFTLKIRSTKLEDSAMYFCASLSSGETRYFGPGTRLLVL.

About this clonotype itself: Compared with germline, one end of the junction differs, possibly owing to a read error. The chain links TRBV11-2 to TRBJ2-1; 8 bases align to TRBD2. The CDR3 totals 15 residues. In germline, CDR1 is SGHAT, CDR2 FQNNGV. The CDR3 is CTSSLGTSGYNEHFF. The CDR3 DNA is TGTACCAGCAGCTTAGGGACTAGTGGTTACAATGAGCATTTCTTC. The complete variable domain, with remaining parts taken from reference TRBV11-2 and TRBJ2-1, reads EAGVAQSPRYKIIEKRQSVAFWCNPISGHATLYWYQQILGQGPKLLIQFQNNGVVDDSQLPKDRFSAERLKGVDSTLKIQPAKLEDSAVYLCTSSLGTSGYNEHFFGPGTRLTVL.

This clonotype was observed a single time. The junction departs from germline at one end; a sequencing error may be responsible. The gene calls are TRBV6-6 and TRBJ1-2; D possibly corresponds to TRBD1 (6 bases). This CDR3 has 15 amino acids. Germline CDR1 reads MNHNY; CDR2 reads SVGAGI (reference sequence). For the CDR3, the DNA is TGTGCCAGCAGTTCACAGGGCCCCTCCAACTATGGCTACATCTTC. Protein: CASSSQGPSNYGYIF.

Regarding this clonotype: The junction differs from germline at one of its ends, possibly a read error. V usage is TRBV29-1 and J usage is TRBJ2-3, with 11 bases matching TRBD2. The length of the CDR3 is 15 residues. CDR1 is SQVTM, CDR2 ANQGSEA, per germline. The CDR3 spells CSVGLAESITDTQYF. The CDR3 nucleotides read TGTAGCGTGGGACTAGCGGAATCTATCACAGATACGCAGTATTTT.

About this clonotype itself: At one end the junction does not follow the germline gene, possibly because of a read error. The chain employs TRBV11-3 and TRBJ2-2; D is perhaps TRBD1 or TRBD2 (5 bases each). This CDR3 contains 17 residues. Germline loops: CDR1 SGHNT, CDR2 YENEEA. The CDR3 sequence is CVSSLSPGGNRAGELFF. The CDR3 coding sequence is TGTGTCAGCAGCTTATCTCCTGGGGGTAATCGCGCAGGGGAGCTGTTTTTT.

On this clonotype: Compared with germline, one end of the junction differs, possibly owing to a read error. V gene TRBV10-3 combines with J gene TRBJ2-3; perhaps TRBD2 as D (6 bases). Per germline, CDR1 ENHRY and CDR2 SYGVKD. This CDR3 comprises 14 residues. CDR3 coding DNA: TGTGCCGTTTCGGAGCGGGCGAACACAGATACTCAGTATTTT. As protein: CAVSERANTDTQYF.

This clonotype was counted a few times. The rearrangement links TRBV7-9 to TRBJ2-2, with D possibly matching TRBD2 (6 bases). Germline values: CDR1 SEHNR, CDR2 FQNEAQ (reference sequence). This CDR3 comprises 14 residues. Trimming stripped 6 bases from V and 2 bases from J, with 10 bases between. The CDR3 sequence is CASRRSGNTGELFF. As DNA, the CDR3 is TGTGCCAGCAGGCGTAGCGGAAACACCGGGGAGCTGTTTTTT. Looking up the rest from reference TRBV7-9 and TRBJ2-2 gives the full variable domain: DTGVSQNPRHKITKRGQNVTFRCDPISEHNRLYWYRQTLGQGPEFLTYFQNEAQLEKSRLLSDRFSAERPKGSFSTLEIQRTEQGDSAMYLCASRRSGNTGELFFGEGSRLTVL.